The clone carrying this T cell receptor (beta chain) has just a few counts. Its specificity is not known. Using its own MiXCR run on the reads, TCRdb lists one record per CDR3 protein. The profile shows hundreds of thousands of distinct CDR3 sequences, under 20% of them singletons. This sample is part of a study of T cell repertoires in cytomegalovirus infection. At the level of the study: Public TCR beta signature analysis indicated the presence of both CMV infection and matching HLA type. Findings and caveats of the study: What dominated the ex vivo response were HLA-C-restricted CMV-specific TCR beta clonotypes. Adding up the frequency of public TCR beta families identified people who carried CMV plus the relevant HLA.

After removal of 5 bases from V and 10 bases from J, the junction contained 6 bases not matched to a gene. The CDR3 is made up of 13 amino acids. The receptor comes from a human donor in good health (CMV status not recorded). Some clones in this sample may be carry-over from other donors' samples. The chain is built from TRBV12-3 or TRBV12-4 and TRBJ2-3; 10 positions agree with TRBD2. The specimen was PBMCs. The CDR3 spells CASSSGGASAQYF. CDR3 nucleotides: TGTGCCAGCAGTAGCGGGGGGGCTTCGGCGCAGTATTTT.